The 24 T cell receptor beta chains below all came from one sample that was sequenced in a study of beta chain features in type 1 diabetes. Sequencing targeted expressed TCRB transcripts, as all isolated RNA had been reverse transcribed. Sequencing was performed with immunoSEQ multiplex PCR; in TCRdb, only in-frame clones are kept and a portion is missing. This table has under 900,000 clones, roughly 15% appearing once. Sequenced input: naive CD4+ T cells from blood. These TCRs come from a woman younger than 35 in good health.

This clone showed up just a few times. The rearrangement joins TRBV6-6 to TRBJ2-7; D unclear. Trimming cost V 4 bases and J 5 bases, with 21 bases left between them. Germline-derived CDR1 and CDR2 are MNHNY and SVGAGI (reference sequence). CDR3 length equals 16 residues. CDR3 protein: CASSSGSSISVNEQYF. The CDR3 nucleotides read TGTGCCAGCAGTTCGGGCAGTAGCATTTCGGTAAACGAGCAGTACTTC.

In regard to this clone: The sample has other DNA sequences that encode this CDR3 too. The V gene is TRBV15, the J gene TRBJ1-2; D gene ambiguous. The germline CDR1 and CDR2 sequences are LNHNV and YYDKDF (reference sequence). The V and J ends lost 5 bases and 1 base respectively, with 11 bases between them. The CDR3 has 14 amino acids. For the CDR3, the DNA is TGTGCCACCAGCCCCCGGCGGGATAACTATGGCTACACCTTC. Amino acid sequence: CATSPRRDNYGYTF.

A few counts support this clone. The chain uses TRBV7-9 and TRBJ2-7; 11 positions agree with TRBD2. V trimming: 5 bases; J trimming: 3 bases; junction bases outside the gene matches: 3. The length of the CDR3 is 14 residues. Germline V lookup: CDR1 SEHNR, CDR2 FQNEAQ (reference sequence). The CDR3 DNA is TGTGCCAGCAGCCGCACTAGCGGGGGCTACGAGCAGTACTTC. As protein: CASSRTSGGYEQYF.

V usage is TRBV7-9 and J usage is TRBJ2-7, with 9 positions matching TRBD1. The length of the CDR3 is 13 residues. After removal of 3 bases from V and 7 bases from J, the junction contained 4 bases not matched to a gene. From germline, CDR1 is SEHNR and CDR2 FQNEAQ (reference sequence). CDR3 sequence: CASSFTGGKEQYF. CDR3 DNA: TGTGCCAGCAGCTTTACAGGGGGCAAGGAGCAGTACTTC.

This clone was counted a few times. The DNA of the CDR3 is TGTGCCAGCAGTTTAAGTGCGGGAGGACAGACGGGATACAATGAGCAGTTCTTC. Residues: CASSLSAGGQTGYNEQFF. The V call is TRBV28, the J call TRBJ2-1, with TRBD2 matching over 8 bases. Germline lookup yields CDR1 MDHEN and CDR2 SYDVKM. The CDR3 is 18 amino acids. With V trimmed by 2 bases and J by 4 bases, 13 bases remained unmatched.

This clone turned up a few times. The chain combines TRBV29-1 with TRBJ2-1; no firm D call. CDR3 length: 13 amino acids. Trimming cost V 1 base and J 7 bases, with 11 bases left between them. The germline V gene encodes CDR1 SQVTM and CDR2 ANQGSEA. CDR3 protein: CSVEGSRGNEQFF. As DNA, the CDR3 is TGCAGCGTTGAAGGGTCTAGAGGTAATGAGCAGTTCTTC.

In this sample, this clone turned up a few times. This rearrangement joins TRBV5-1 to TRBJ2-3, with no clear D. Germline V gives CDR1 SGHRS, CDR2 YFSETQ. CDR3 size: 16 residues. V gave up 4 bases and J gave up 4 bases, with 19 bases separating them. CDR3 sequence (DNA): TGCGCCAGCAGCCCTGAAACCAGACCGAGACCAGATACGCAGTATTTT. It yields the protein CASSPETRPRPDTQYF.

This clone has more than one count but fewer than ten. V gene TRBV5-1 combines with J gene TRBJ2-5; 13 bases are shared with TRBD2. J lost 5 bases, V lost 4 bases, and 11 bases had no gene match. The CDR3 contains 17 residues. Germline V CDR1 and CDR2: SGHRS, YFSETQ. The CDR3 sequence: CASSPRTSGSVGETQYF. CDR3 DNA: TGCGCCAGCAGCCCAAGGACTAGCGGGAGCGTCGGGGAGACCCAGTACTTC.

This chain joins TRBV5-1 and TRBJ2-1, with TRBD1 matching 7 bases. This CDR3 region has 16 residues. J lost 3 bases, V lost 0 bases, and 6 bases had no gene match. In germline, CDR1 is SGHRS, CDR2 YFSETQ. CDR3 sequence: CASSLVSGTVYNEQFF. DNA for the CDR3: TGCGCCAGCAGCTTGGTATCGGGGACAGTCTACAATGAGCAGTTCTTC.

The V gene is TRBV6-1, the J gene TRBJ1-1; a weak D match, TRBD1 (6 bases). With 6 bases removed from V and 5 bases from J, the gap between germline ends came to 10 bases. Germline loops: CDR1 MNHNS, CDR2 SASEGT. The CDR3 contains 12 residues. CDR3 nucleotide sequence: TGTGCCAGCAGCGCCAGGGGAACTGAAGCTTTCTTT. Translating gives CASSARGTEAFF.

The chain carries TRBV2 and TRBJ2-2; D assignment may be TRBD1 or TRBD2 (5 bases each). In germline, CDR1 is SNHLY, CDR2 FYNNEI. V was clipped by 5 bases and J by 4 bases, with 14 bases between them. CDR3 length equals 15 residues. The chain's CDR3 is CASSIHTGTTGELFF. The DNA for the CDR3 is TGTGCCAGCAGTATACATACTGGGACCACCGGGGAGCTGTTTTTT. Drawing the rest from reference TRBV2 and TRBJ2-2, the complete variable domain is EPEVTQTPSHQVTQMGQEVILRCVPISNHLYFYWYRQILGQKVEFLVSFYNNEISEKSEIFDDQFSVERPDGSNFTLKIRSTKLEDSAMYFCASSIHTGTTGELFFGEGSRLTVL.

The table lists this clone with a few counts. The genes are TRBV29-1 and TRBJ1-2, with D perhaps TRBD1 (6 bases). Germline CDR1 is SQVTM and CDR2 is ANQGSEA. This CDR3 has 17 residues. Trimming pared 5 bases from V and 5 bases from J, leaving 27 bases between. CDR3 nucleotide sequence: TGCAGCGTTTTAGGGTCAGGGGCGTCTACCACATCATATGGCTACACCTTC. It yields the protein CSVLGSGASTTSYGYTF.

The chain uses TRBV7-2 and TRBJ1-3; D perhaps matches TRBD1 (5 bases). Germline CDR1 SGHTA, CDR2 FQGNSA. V was cut by 6 bases and J by 0 bases, with 15 bases left in between. There are 16 residues in the CDR3. The CDR3 coding sequence is TGTGCCAGCAGTAGTCAGGGACCGAACTCTGGAAACACCATATATTTT. As protein: CASSSQGPNSGNTIYF.

CDR3 nucleotide sequence: TGTGCCAGCTCAACTGGACAGGGGCGCTATCAGCCCCAGCATTTT. It yields the protein CASSTGQGRYQPQHF. The J gene is TRBJ1-5, the V gene TRBV18; 9 bases fit TRBD1. Trimming at V came to 5 bases and at J to 5 bases, leaving 7 bases not matched to a gene. Germline V gene data show CDR1 as KGHSH and CDR2 as LQKENI. The CDR3 consists of 15 residues.

There are a few counts of this clone. This sequence joins TRBV10-2 and TRBJ2-1; the D gene is possibly TRBD2 (6 bases). CDR3 length: 11 amino acids. Germline V gene lookup returns CDR1 WSHSY and CDR2 SAAADI. The V end was cut by 10 bases, the J end by 3 bases, with 7 bases between. The CDR3 DNA sequence: TGCGCCACTAGCGACTACAATGAGCAGTTCTTC. Its protein product is CATSDYNEQFF.

In its sample, this clone was seen a few times. This chain connects TRBV4-3 to TRBJ1-6; TRBD1 might be the D (6 bases). The germline gives CDR1 LGHNA, CDR2 YSLEER. This CDR3 is 20 amino acids long. V lost 2 bases and J 0 bases, leaving 20 bases between the germline ends. The CDR3 DNA reads as TGCGCCAGCAGCCAATACCCAGGGGCCAGCGCGAGCTCCTATAATTCACCCCTCCACTTT. Translated, it gives CASSQYPGASASSYNSPLHF.

In its sample, this clone was seen a few times. The sample has other DNA sequences that encode this CDR3 too. This chain links TRBV5-1 with TRBJ2-7; D is unresolved. The CDR3 is made up of 14 amino acids. Germline V CDR1 and CDR2: SGHRS, YFSETQ. V lost 0 bases to trimming and J lost 1 base, with 8 bases between them. The CDR3 spells CASSLEGRSYEQYF. The CDR3 DNA follows: TGCGCCAGCAGCTTGGAAGGCAGGTCCTACGAGCAGTACTTC.

The chain combines TRBV7-2 with TRBJ2-2; 11 nucleotides align to TRBD2. Germline lookup yields CDR1 SGHTA and CDR2 FQGNSA. V gave up 3 bases and J gave up 0 bases; unmatched junction bases: 9. The length of the CDR3 is 19 residues. The CDR3 protein is CASSFTGTSGFSNTGELFF. CDR3 coding DNA: TGTGCCAGCAGCTTTACCGGGACTAGCGGTTTTTCGAACACCGGGGAGCTGTTTTTT. The variable domain in full, with the rest retrieved from reference TRBV7-2 and TRBJ2-2, is GAGVSQSPSNKVTEKGKDVELRCDPISGHTALYWYRQSLGQGLEFLIYFQGNSAPDKSGLPSDRFSAERTGGSVSTLTIQRTQQEDSAVYLCASSFTGTSGFSNTGELFFGEGSRLTVL.

This clone turned up a few times. The chain has TRBV2 and TRBJ2-3, with 9 positions matching TRBD1. Germline lookup yields CDR1 SNHLY and CDR2 FYNNEI. With V trimmed by 2 bases and J by 4 bases, 4 bases remained unmatched. The CDR3 runs to 15 residues. Here the CDR3 reads CASSEMGQGADTQYF. CDR3 bases: TGTGCCAGCAGTGAAATGGGACAGGGCGCAGATACGCAGTATTTT.

This clone was counted only a few times. V usage is TRBV5-4 and J usage is TRBJ2-1; D not resolved. Trimming pared 4 bases from V and 6 bases from J, leaving 11 bases between. Looked up from germline, CDR1 is SGHNT and CDR2 is YYREEE (reference sequence). The CDR3 runs 13 residues. CDR3 DNA: TGTGCCAGCAGCGAGGCCCGCACCAATGAGCAGTTCTTC. This sequence encodes CASSEARTNEQFF.

In DNA, the CDR3 is TGTGCCAGCAGCCTCCGGTGGACAGGGGGCAGTACAGTGGATCAGCCCCAGCATTTT. It translates to CASSLRWTGGSTVDQPQHF. The chain is built from TRBV27 and TRBJ1-5; 11 nucleotides agree with TRBD1. Germline loops: CDR1 MNHEY, CDR2 SMNVEV (reference sequence). J was trimmed by 5 bases and V by 6 bases; bases with no gene match: 18. The CDR3 covers 19 residues.

The V call is TRBV18, the J call TRBJ1-1; D is unresolved. Germline values: CDR1 KGHSH, CDR2 LQKENI. The CDR3 is made up of 13 amino acids. The V and J ends lost 6 bases and 6 bases respectively, with 14 bases between them. CDR3 nucleotides: TGTGCCAGCTCCCCGGCCAATACAGCTGAAGCTTTCTTT. It codes for CASSPANTAEAFF.

This clone was seen a handful of times. V gene TRBV2 combines with J gene TRBJ2-1; D may be TRBD1 (5 bases). V shed 7 bases and J shed 4 bases, with 20 bases lying between them. The CDR3 is made up of 16 amino acids. The germline V gene has CDR1 SNHLY and CDR2 FYNNEI. The DNA of the CDR3 is TGTGCCAGCAAGGTAGACGGACATCTTGGATACAATGAGCAGTTCTTC. It encodes CASKVDGHLGYNEQFF.

This clone was detected only once. This chain joins TRBV7-8 and TRBJ2-5; D unresolved. Germline lookup yields CDR1 SGHVS and CDR2 FQNEAQ. Trimming removed 1 base from V and 5 bases from J, with 11 bases in between. CDR3 size: 14 residues. The chain's CDR3 is CASSLEGWAETQYF. DNA of the CDR3: TGTGCCAGCAGCTTAGAAGGGTGGGCGGAGACCCAGTACTTC.